This T cell receptor beta chain was sequenced for a study of technical replicates of blood from a few donors. Generated by immunoSEQ multiplex PCR, the TCRdb table keeps only in-frame clones and is missing some. In the table there are tens of thousands of clones, nearly 99% of which are singletons. The count of this clone is one. V lost 2 bases and J lost 3; bases outside the gene matches: 3. The CDR3 is made up of 15 amino acids. From germline, CDR1 is SGHTA and CDR2 FQGTGA. The sequenced sample consisted of T cells isolated from PBMCs. The TCR was taken from a human donor in good health. The chain combines TRBV7-3 with TRBJ2-5; 10 positions match TRBD2. The CDR3 region has the DNA TGTGCCAGCAGCTTATACGGGACTAGCGAAGAGACCCAGTACTTC. Translated: CASSLYGTSEETQYF.